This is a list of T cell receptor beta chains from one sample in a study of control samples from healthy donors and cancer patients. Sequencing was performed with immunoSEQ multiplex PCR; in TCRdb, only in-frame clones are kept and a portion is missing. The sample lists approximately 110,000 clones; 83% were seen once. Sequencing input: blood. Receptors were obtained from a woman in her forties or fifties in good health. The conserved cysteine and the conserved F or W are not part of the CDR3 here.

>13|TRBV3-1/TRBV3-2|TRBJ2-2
ASSQGLVDSGELF
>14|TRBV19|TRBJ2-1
ASSTRQGVRVNEQF
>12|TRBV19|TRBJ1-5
ASSIPGAFQPQH
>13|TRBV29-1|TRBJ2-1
SVVGTERSYNEQF
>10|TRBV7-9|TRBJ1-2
ASSAEGDGYT
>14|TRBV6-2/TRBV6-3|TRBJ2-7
ASSPFGGANSYEQY
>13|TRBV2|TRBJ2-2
ASSVTSGGTGELF
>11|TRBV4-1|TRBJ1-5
ASSQVISQPQH
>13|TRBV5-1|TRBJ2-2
ASSFLTSGAGELF
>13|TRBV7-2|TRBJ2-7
ASSLVGGNSYEQY
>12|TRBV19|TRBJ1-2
ASSTLQAPYGYT
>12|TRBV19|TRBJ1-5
ASIGLYSNQPQH
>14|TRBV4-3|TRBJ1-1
ASSLSLGGGEGKAF
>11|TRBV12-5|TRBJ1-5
ASRGYSNQPQH
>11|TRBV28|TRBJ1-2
ASSLPRNYGYT
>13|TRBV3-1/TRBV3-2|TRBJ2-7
ASSQEQASSYEQY
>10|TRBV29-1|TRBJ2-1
SVAYIGNEQF
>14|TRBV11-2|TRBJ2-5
ASSLGGQGAWETQY
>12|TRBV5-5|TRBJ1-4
ASSENGQGEKLF
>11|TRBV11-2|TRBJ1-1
ASSPYMNTEAF
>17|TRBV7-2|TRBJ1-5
ASSLAFGTGRGGNQPQH
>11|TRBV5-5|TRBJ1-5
ASSLPGGQPQH
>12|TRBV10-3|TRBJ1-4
AISDNRAREKLF
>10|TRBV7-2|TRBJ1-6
ASSLGVSPLH
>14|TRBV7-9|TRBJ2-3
ASSLAGGGTTDTQY
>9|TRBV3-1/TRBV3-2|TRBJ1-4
ASSQGEKLF
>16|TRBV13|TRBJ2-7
ASSPPTAGTANSYEQY
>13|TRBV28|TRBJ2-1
ASSRGTGGPNEQF
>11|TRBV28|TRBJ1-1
ASSTGWETEAF
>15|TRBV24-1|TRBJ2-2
ATSETGTGGPGGELF
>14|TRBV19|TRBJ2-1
ASSSPGQGFDNEQF
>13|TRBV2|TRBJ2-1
ASSERLAGGNEQF
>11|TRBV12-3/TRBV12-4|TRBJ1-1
ASTLLHGAEAF
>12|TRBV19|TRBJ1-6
ASPLRGHNSPLH
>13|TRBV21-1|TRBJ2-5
ASGNRGLMLETQY
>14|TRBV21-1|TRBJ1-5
ASSTDGHRGGQPQH
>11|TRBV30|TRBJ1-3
AWTGGSGNTIY
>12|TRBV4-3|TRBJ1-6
ASSQVVTNSPLH
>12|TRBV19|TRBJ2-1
ASSIDGSYNEQF
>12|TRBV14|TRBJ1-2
ASSQRGGFGGYT
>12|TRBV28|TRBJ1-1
ASSLVGVNTEAF
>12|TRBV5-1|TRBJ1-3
ASSLRSGGNTIY
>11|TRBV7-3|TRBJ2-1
ASSLELYNEQF
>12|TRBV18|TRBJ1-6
ASSPGTSPSPLH
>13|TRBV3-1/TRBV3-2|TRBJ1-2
ASSQGVDRAHGYT
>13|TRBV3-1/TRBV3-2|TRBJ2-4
ASSRRELAKNIQY
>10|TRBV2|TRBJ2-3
ASSRTSGGEY
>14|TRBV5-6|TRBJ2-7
ASSAAADFLSYEQY
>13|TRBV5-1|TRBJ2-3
ASSARDYRTDTQY
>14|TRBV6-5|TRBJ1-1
ASSYSGQGAVTEAF
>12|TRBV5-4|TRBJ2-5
ASSLGQGRGTQY
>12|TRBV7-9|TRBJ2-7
ASSLEQGRDEQY
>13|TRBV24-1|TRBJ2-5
ATSDTRTAQETQY